The 7 T cell receptor beta chains reported below all come from one sample, sequenced in a study of blood T cell repertoires in COVID-19. Data came from immunoSEQ multiplex PCR; TCRdb stores just in-frame clones and leaves some out. The data contain approximately 400,000 clones, approximately 93% of them singletons. Specimen: PBMCs or T cells enriched from blood (not recorded which). These receptors originate from a woman in her forties who had been exposed to COVID-19.

This CDR3 reads CASSTSGGLYEQYF. CDR3 in DNA: TGTGCCAGTAGTACCTCGGGGGGGCTCTACGAGCAGTACTTC. The V call is TRBV19, the J call TRBJ2-7; 8 bases match TRBD2. Germline CDR1 reads LNHDA; CDR2 reads SQIVND (reference sequence). This CDR3 region has 14 residues. J gave up 3 bases and V 4 bases, and 5 bases lay outside the gene matches.

This clone was observed a single time. The J gene is TRBJ2-7, the V gene TRBV20-1; 8 bases map to TRBD2. V was pared by 3 bases and J by 3 bases, with 7 bases of the junction left unmatched. Germline lookup yields CDR1 DFQATT and CDR2 SNEGSKA (reference sequence). This CDR3 has 14 residues. The CDR3 loop is CSASTRTSFYEQYF. The CDR3 DNA reads TGCAGTGCTAGTACCCGGACTAGCTTCTACGAGCAGTACTTC.

This clone was picked up one time. Here the CDR3 DNA reads TGTGCCTCCCGACAGATATCTAGCACAGATACGCAGTATTTT. Its protein product is CASRQISSTDTQYF. The chain joins TRBV6-5 to TRBJ2-3; D is possibly TRBD1 (5 bases). Deletions cut 11 bases from V and 0 bases from J, with 15 bases between. Germline CDR1 is MNHEY and CDR2 is SVGAGI. This CDR3 comprises 14 residues.

V gene TRBV7-9 combines with J gene TRBJ1-1; the match to TRBD1 covers 7 bases. The V segment lost 1 base and the J segment 7 bases; nucleotides outside the gene matches: 6. CDR1 SEHNR and CDR2 FQNEAQ come from the germline V gene (reference sequence). CDR3 length equals 14 residues. The CDR3 region is CASSLGSGTDEAFF. The DNA for the CDR3 is TGTGCCAGCAGCTTAGGTTCGGGGACAGATGAAGCTTTCTTT.

This clone is a singleton in its sample. The chain has TRBV3-1 (or the pseudogene TRBV3-2) and TRBJ2-2, with D possibly being TRBD1 (5 bases). CDR1 LGHDT and CDR2 YNNKEL come from the germline V gene (reference sequence). CDR3 size: 19 residues. V lost 1 base and J lost 7, with 25 bases in between. The CDR3 loop reads CASSQVKSGRVLRGGELFF. The CDR3 DNA is TGTGCCAGCAGCCAAGTAAAGTCCGGCAGGGTATTGCGAGGCGGGGAGCTGTTTTTT.

With regard to this clone: The junction differs from germline at one of its ends, possibly a read error. The chain has TRBV7-7 and TRBJ2-1, with 11 bases matching TRBD2. Germline V gene data show CDR1 as SSHAT and CDR2 as FNYEAQ (reference sequence). The length of the CDR3 is 16 residues. For the CDR3, the DNA is TGTGCTAGCAGCTTAGCCCTAGCGGGAGGCTACAATGAGCAGTTCTTC. It encodes CASSLALAGGYNEQFF.

The V and J genes are TRBV24-1 and TRBJ2-1, with TRBD1 identical over 10 bases. Germline loops: CDR1 KGHDR, CDR2 SFDVKD. Trimming removed 2 bases from V and 4 bases from J; junction bases left unmatched: 7. The CDR3 sequence is 17 residues long. Written as DNA, the CDR3 is TGTGCCACCAGTGATTGGAGCGGACAGGGGGATTACAATGAGCAGTTCTTC. It codes for CATSDWSGQGDYNEQFF.